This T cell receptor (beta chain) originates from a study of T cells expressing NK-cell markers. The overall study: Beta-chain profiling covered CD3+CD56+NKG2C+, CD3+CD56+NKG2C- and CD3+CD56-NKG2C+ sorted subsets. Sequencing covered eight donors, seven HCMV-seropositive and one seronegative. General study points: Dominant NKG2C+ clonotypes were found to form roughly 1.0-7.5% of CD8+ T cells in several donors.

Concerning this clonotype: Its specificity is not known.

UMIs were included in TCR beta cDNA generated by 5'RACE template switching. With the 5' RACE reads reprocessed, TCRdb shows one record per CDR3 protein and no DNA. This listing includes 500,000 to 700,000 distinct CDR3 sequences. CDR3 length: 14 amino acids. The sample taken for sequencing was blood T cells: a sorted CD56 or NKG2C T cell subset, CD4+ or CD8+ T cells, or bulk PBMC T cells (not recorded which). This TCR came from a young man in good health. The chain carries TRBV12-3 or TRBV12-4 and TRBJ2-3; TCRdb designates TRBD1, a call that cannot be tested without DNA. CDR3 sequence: CASTPRGPASSQYF.